These 23 T cell receptor beta chains came from one sample sequenced in a study of PD-L1 blockade in urothelial cancer. Stated time point: pretreatment peripheral blood. Here immunoSEQ multiplex PCR was the method, and the copy in TCRdb shows in-frame clones only, minus some. The sample lists about 49,000 clones, more than 65% occurring once. Material: PBMCs, obtained around atezolizumab (anti-PD-L1) treatment. Every receptor here comes from a man aged 65 to 85 with urothelial cancer.

The V call is TRBV5-1, the J call TRBJ1-2, with D maybe TRBD1 (5 bases). Trimming removed 0 bases at V and 6 bases at J, with 15 bases between. The V gene's germline CDR1 is SGHRS and CDR2 YFSETQ. This CDR3 region has 15 residues. The DNA of the CDR3 is TGCGCCAGCAGCTTGGATCAGGGACTCGTTAATGGCTACACCTTC. As protein: CASSLDQGLVNGYTF.

The chain couples TRBV5-1 to TRBJ2-3; 7 positions match TRBD2. The CDR3 runs to 16 residues. Looked up from germline, CDR1 is SGHRS and CDR2 is YFSETQ. The J segment lost 4 bases and the V segment lost 5 bases, leaving 13 bases of the junction unmatched. This CDR3 is CASRASGGFEADTQYF. The CDR3 bases are TGCGCCAGCAGGGCGTCGGGGGGATTTGAGGCAGATACGCAGTATTTT.

The chain links TRBV5-6 to TRBJ2-1, with 14 bases identical to TRBD2. After removal of 4 bases from V and 8 bases from J, the junction contained 8 bases not matched to a gene. The germline CDR1 and CDR2 sequences are SGHDT and YYEEEE. The CDR3 contains 16 residues. The CDR3 reads CASSGRLAGGYDEQFF. As DNA, the CDR3 is TGTGCCAGCAGCGGGAGACTAGCGGGAGGGTATGATGAGCAGTTCTTC.

The chain links TRBV4-2 to TRBJ2-5, with 8 bases aligning to TRBD1. V shed 0 bases, J shed 4 bases, and the junction held 7 bases outside the gene matches. Germline CDR1 LGHNA, CDR2 YNFKEQ. This CDR3 contains 16 residues. CDR3 in amino acids: CASSQDIGQGGETQYF. The CDR3 DNA reads as TGTGCCAGCAGCCAAGATATTGGACAGGGTGGAGAGACCCAGTACTTC.

The rearrangement joins TRBV19 to TRBJ2-6, with 12 positions matching TRBD1. CDR1 is LNHDA, CDR2 SQIVND, per germline (reference sequence). The CDR3 is 16 amino acids. The trim removed 5 bases at V and 2 bases at J, leaving 1 base unmatched. The CDR3 DNA follows: TGTGCCAGTAGTGGGACAGGGGGCGCTGGGGCCAACGTCCTGACTTTC. It yields the protein CASSGTGGAGANVLTF.

This clone was found once. V is TRBV6-6 and J is TRBJ1-1; possible D gene TRBD1, 6 bases. Germline assignment: CDR1 MNHNY and CDR2 SVGAGI (reference sequence). CDR3 length: 13 amino acids. Trimming shortened V by 10 bases and J by 1 base, and 13 bases separated the two germline ends. This CDR3 is CAMRKGENTEAFF. CDR3 sequence (DNA): TGTGCCATGAGAAAGGGGGAGAACACTGAAGCTTTCTTT.

The chain carries TRBV18 and TRBJ1-1; 9 bases map to TRBD1. The CDR3 length is 13 residues. Per the germline V gene, CDR1 is KGHSH and CDR2 is LQKENI. V lost 6 bases and J lost 7; bases outside the gene matches: 6. The CDR3 protein is CASSPGQGLEAFF. The CDR3 DNA is TGTGCCAGCTCCCCGGGACAGGGCCTTGAAGCTTTCTTT.

This clone was observed a few times. A read error may account for a junction end that differs from germline. This chain connects TRBV7-7 to TRBJ2-1, with a weak D call TRBD1 (5 bases). The CDR3 is 14 residues long. The germline gives CDR1 SSHAT, CDR2 FNYEAQ (reference sequence). CDR3 DNA sequence: TGTGCTAGCAGCTCGACAGTTGTTGGGGATGAGCAGTTCTTC. Its protein product is CASSSTVVGDEQFF.

This chain connects TRBV19 to TRBJ2-2, with 7 bases aligning to TRBD1. CDR3 length: 15 amino acids. V shed 4 bases, J shed 4 bases, and the junction held 6 bases outside the gene matches. Looked up from germline, CDR1 is LNHDA and CDR2 is SQIVND (reference sequence). Written as DNA, the CDR3 is TGTGCCAGTAGTACTACAGGGGTCGGCACCGGGGAGCTGTTTTTT. Translation: CASSTTGVGTGELFF.

The chain links TRBV30 to TRBJ2-2; TRBD2 agrees at 7 bases. Germline V gives CDR1 GTSNPN, CDR2 SVGIG (reference sequence). V lost 1 base and J lost 7; bases outside the gene matches: 9. This CDR3 has 15 amino acids. CDR3: CAWSAWEGLGGELFF. In DNA, the CDR3 is TGTGCCTGGAGTGCGTGGGAGGGCCTTGGCGGGGAGCTGTTTTTT.

The rearrangement links TRBV18 to TRBJ1-2; TRBD1 agrees at 8 bases. The CDR3 is made up of 13 amino acids. Germline loops: CDR1 KGHSH, CDR2 LQKENI. The V and J ends lost 6 bases and 6 bases, in that order; junction bases with no gene match: 6. The CDR3 loop is CASSEDRADGYTF. CDR3 in DNA: TGTGCCAGCTCTGAGGACAGGGCGGATGGCTACACCTTC.

The CDR3 sequence: CASRGRPWLSPPEAFF. The CDR3 DNA reads TGTGCCAGCAGAGGGAGGCCCTGGTTAAGCCCACCTGAAGCTTTCTTT. The chain links TRBV27 to TRBJ1-1; D remains ambiguous. From germline, CDR1 is MNHEY and CDR2 SMNVEV (reference sequence). V lost 6 bases, J lost 6 bases, and 23 bases lay in between. This CDR3 comprises 16 residues.

The chain recombines TRBV19 with TRBJ1-1; TRBD1 matches 9 bases. The germline gives CDR1 LNHDA, CDR2 SQIVND (reference sequence). The ends lost 6 bases at V and 2 bases at J; junction bases unmatched: 4. The CDR3 is 14 amino acids. The DNA of the CDR3 is TGTGCCAGTAGACCGGGACAGGGAAACACTGAAGCTTTCTTT. It is translated as CASRPGQGNTEAFF.

The chain is built from TRBV7-9 and TRBJ1-2; D call uncertain. Trimming removed 2 bases from V and 8 bases from J, with 18 bases in between. Germline-derived CDR1 and CDR2 are SEHNR and FQNEAQ (reference sequence). The CDR3 loop spans 15 amino acids. CDR3 sequence reads: CASSLKAYEGGGYTF. The CDR3 region has the DNA TGTGCCAGCAGCTTAAAGGCATACGAGGGCGGAGGCTACACCTTC.

CDR3 nucleotides: TGTGCCAGCAGTGAATCCACGAGAAAAGAGACCCAGTACTTC. It is translated as CASSESTRKETQYF. The chain is built from TRBV25-1 and TRBJ2-5; D gene uncertain. This CDR3 is built from 14 residues. Trimming took off 1 base at V and 3 bases at J, with 9 bases between the two ends. Germline V gene lookup returns CDR1 MGHDK and CDR2 SYGVNS.

The chain carries TRBV19 and TRBJ2-7; TRBD2 agrees at 11 bases. The CDR3 consists of 15 residues. Per germline, CDR1 LNHDA and CDR2 SQIVND (reference sequence). Trimming took 4 bases from V and 5 from J; bases not matched to a gene: 7. CDR3 loop: CASSTTSGSFHEQYF. CDR3 DNA sequence: TGTGCCAGTAGTACCACTAGCGGGAGTTTCCACGAGCAGTACTTC.

The chain uses TRBV5-1 and TRBJ2-3; tentatively, D is TRBD1 (5 bases). CDR1 and CDR2 from the germline V gene are SGHRS and YFSETQ. This CDR3 comprises 15 residues. With 5 bases removed from V and 1 base from J, the gap between germline ends came to 14 bases. This chain's CDR3 is CASRAQGIGTDTQYF. The DNA for the CDR3 is TGCGCCAGCAGGGCGCAGGGAATCGGCACAGATACGCAGTATTTT. Filled out from reference TRBV5-1 and TRBJ2-3, the complete variable domain reads KAGVTQTPRYLIKTRGQQVTLSCSPISGHRSVSWYQQTPGQGLQFLFEYFSETQRNKGNFPGRFSGRQFSNSRSEMNVSTLELGDSALYLCASRAQGIGTDTQYFGPGTRLTVL.

The rearrangement joins TRBV7-8 to TRBJ2-1, with D tentatively TRBD1 (5 bases). With 6 bases removed from V and 8 bases from J, the gap between germline ends came to 11 bases. Per the germline V gene, CDR1 is SGHVS and CDR2 is FQNEAQ. CDR3 length: 12 amino acids. The CDR3 DNA follows: TGTGCCAGCAGGTTTGGGGCTTATGAGCAGTTCTTC. It is translated as CASRFGAYEQFF. The complete variable domain, with remaining parts taken from reference TRBV7-8 and TRBJ2-1, reads GAGVSQSPRYKVAKRGQDVALRCDPISGHVSLFWYQQALGQGPEFLTYFQNEAQLDKSGLPSDRFFAERPEGSVSTLKIQRTQQEDSAVYLCASRFGAYEQFFGPGTRLTVL.

The chain couples TRBV19 to TRBJ2-7, with a possible D match to TRBD2 (6 bases). Trimming pared 3 bases from V and 3 bases from J, leaving 15 bases between. The CDR3 contains 15 residues. CDR1 LNHDA and CDR2 SQIVND come from the germline V gene (reference sequence). The CDR3 region has the DNA TGTGCCAGTAGTATCATGGCGGGAACTATCTACGAGCAGTACTTC. Protein: CASSIMAGTIYEQYF. The complete variable domain, with remaining parts taken from reference TRBV19 and TRBJ2-7, reads DGGITQSPKYLFRKEGQNVTLSCEQNLNHDAMYWYRQDPGQGLRLIYYSQIVNDFQKGDIAEGYSVSREKKESFPLTVTSAQKNPTAFYLCASSIMAGTIYEQYFGPGTRLTVT.

The genes are TRBV18 and TRBJ2-6, with D hard to call. Germline V gene lookup returns CDR1 KGHSH and CDR2 LQKENI. Trimming left V 4 bases short and J 2 bases short, with 12 bases between. There are 16 residues in the CDR3. In DNA form, the CDR3 reads TGTGCCAGCTCACTTCCTGGAGCTACTGGGGCCAACGTCCTGACTTTC. Protein product: CASSLPGATGANVLTF.

This clone appeared a single time. The chain recombines TRBV10-3 with TRBJ1-1; 10 bases are a match to TRBD1. CDR1 is ENHRY, CDR2 SYGVKD, per germline. This CDR3 region has 14 residues. V lost 4 bases, J lost 5 bases, and 4 bases stayed unmatched. The CDR3, as DNA: TGTGCCATCAGTGGGGACAGGGGATCGACTGAAGCTTTCTTT. It is translated as CAISGDRGSTEAFF.

The sample holds a few counts of this clone. This chain links TRBV9 with TRBJ2-1; D may be TRBD2 (5 bases). The CDR3 spans 14 residues. The V gene lost 2 bases and the J gene lost 6 bases, with 12 bases spanning the gap. From germline, CDR1 is SGDLS and CDR2 YYNGEE. The CDR3 DNA reads as TGTGCCAGCAGCGTCGGGCTAGCCGCCAATGAGCAGTTCTTC. This translates into CASSVGLAANEQFF.

About this clone itself: The junction differs from germline at one of its ends, possibly a read error. The chain links TRBV6-4 to TRBJ2-1; 14 bases align to TRBD2. The CDR3 is 15 amino acids. CDR1 and CDR2 (germline): MRHNA, SNTAGT. The CDR3 nucleotides are TGTGCCAACAGTGACGGGACTAGCGGGAGTGATGAGCAGTTCTTC. Amino acids: CANSDGTSGSDEQFF.